The sequence of this T cell receptor beta chain was determined in a study of shared clonotypes between healthy human individuals. Study context: Sampling drew on donors who were a couple of women and a few men aged 18 to 49.

As regards this clone: This CDR3 is also generated by other DNA sequences in the sample.

At a deep level, the assay was run. Clones were sequenced by immunoSEQ multiplex PCR, and TCRdb holds only the in-frame ones, with some missing. The sample shows fewer than 550,000 clones, roughly 79% of them seen only once. The CDR3 is 13 residues long. Germline V gene data show CDR1 as KGHSH and CDR2 as LQKENI. Trimming removed 4 bases from V and 1 base from J, with 8 bases in between. This chain joins TRBV18 and TRBJ2-7, with D possibly matching TRBD1 (6 bases). The receptor's source is a middle-aged woman in good health. Some clones in this sample may be carry-over from other donors' samples. Sequenced material: PBMCs. CDR3 nucleotides: TGTGCCAGCTCACAAGGACAGTCCTACGAGCAGTACTTC. Protein product: CASSQGQSYEQYF.